What follows are 18 T cell receptor beta chains derived from one specimen sequenced in a study of blood T cell repertoires in COVID-19. Generated by immunoSEQ multiplex PCR, the TCRdb table keeps only in-frame clones and is missing some. The sample records 200,000 or so clones, about nine tenths being singletons. The sample comprised PBMCs or T cells enriched from blood (not recorded which). These receptors came from a woman aged 40 to 55 with acute COVID-19.

V usage is TRBV27 and J usage is TRBJ1-2, with D possibly TRBD1 on 5 matching bases. There are 14 residues in the CDR3. The V gene lost 3 bases and the J gene lost 2 bases, with 10 bases spanning the gap. CDR1 and CDR2 from the germline V gene are MNHEY and SMNVEV (reference sequence). DNA of the CDR3: TGTGCCAGCAGTTTCGCGGGGACCAACTATGGCTACACCTTC. Protein product: CASSFAGTNYGYTF.

The chain links TRBV30 to TRBJ1-6, with 9 bases lining up with TRBD1. Germline assignment: CDR1 GTSNPN and CDR2 SVGIG (reference sequence). The CDR3 totals 13 residues. Trimming at V came to 8 bases and at J to 8 bases, leaving 7 bases not matched to a gene. CDR3 amino acids: CARRDRVDSPLHF. The CDR3 nucleotides are TGTGCCCGCCGGGACAGGGTAGATTCACCCCTCCACTTT.

V is TRBV4-1 and J is TRBJ1-5, with 11 bases that match TRBD1. CDR3 length: 15 amino acids. Germline CDR1 MGHRA, CDR2 YSYEKL. The V gene end was trimmed by 2 bases and the J gene end by 6 bases; junction bases not matched to a gene: 3. The CDR3 region is CASSQRTGGFQPQHF. The CDR3 DNA follows: TGCGCCAGCAGCCAAAGGACAGGGGGCTTTCAGCCCCAGCATTTT.

The chain has TRBV7-9 and TRBJ2-3; D is perhaps TRBD1 (6 bases). V was trimmed by 4 bases and J by 0 bases, leaving 14 bases between them. The CDR3 totals 16 residues. Looked up from germline, CDR1 is SEHNR and CDR2 is FQNEAQ (reference sequence). The CDR3 spells CASSWGPDSSTDTQYF. The CDR3 DNA reads as TGTGCCAGCAGCTGGGGGCCAGACTCTAGCACAGATACGCAGTATTTT.

The CDR3: CASSSDRGLKPQHF. DNA for the CDR3: TGTGCCAGCAGTTCCGACAGGGGACTAAAGCCCCAGCATTTT. V and J are TRBV2 and TRBJ1-5, with TRBD1 matching over 8 bases. V dropped 5 bases and J dropped 8; count of bases not matched to a gene: 8. The CDR3 contains 14 residues. Germline V gene data show CDR1 as SNHLY and CDR2 as FYNNEI.

The V gene is TRBV15, the J gene TRBJ2-5, with 10 bases that match TRBD2. The CDR3 has 18 amino acids. Germline V gene sequence: CDR1 LNHNV, CDR2 YYDKDF (reference sequence). After removal of 0 bases from V and 3 bases from J, the junction contained 10 bases not matched to a gene. The CDR3 loop is CATSRDGGAGGPEETQYF. The CDR3 coding sequence is TGTGCCACCAGCAGAGATGGTGGAGCGGGAGGGCCGGAAGAGACCCAGTACTTC. The complete variable domain, with remaining parts taken from reference TRBV15 and TRBJ2-5, reads DAMVIQNPRYQVTQFGKPVTLSCSQTLNHNVMYWYQQKSSQAPKLLFHYYDKDFNNEADTPDNFQSRRPNTSFCFLDIRSPGLGDTAMYLCATSRDGGAGGPEETQYFGPGTRLLVL.

The V call is TRBV11-2, the J call TRBJ1-2; 8 positions agree with TRBD1. J lost 4 bases, V lost 3 bases, and 7 bases had no gene match. This CDR3 contains 15 residues. Germline values: CDR1 SGHAT, CDR2 FQNNGV. The CDR3 here is CASSFRRGQGYGYTF. The CDR3 DNA follows: TGTGCCAGCAGCTTCCGCCGCGGACAGGGCTATGGCTACACCTTC.

The chain uses TRBV7-6 and TRBJ2-2; 9 positions match TRBD2. With 3 bases clipped from V and 3 bases from J, the junction kept 5 bases outside the gene matches. The CDR3 has 16 residues. The germline V gene encodes CDR1 SGHVS and CDR2 FNYEAQ. DNA for the CDR3: TGTGCCAGCAGCTTCTGGGCGGGAGGGTACACCGGGGAGCTGTTTTTT. Its protein product is CASSFWAGGYTGELFF.

V gene TRBV4-1 combines with J gene TRBJ2-1, with TRBD2 matching 11 bases. Germline V lookup: CDR1 MGHRA, CDR2 YSYEKL. This CDR3 has 17 amino acids. V was pared by 0 bases and J by 2 bases, with 3 bases of the junction left unmatched. CDR3 sequence: CASSQDLLAGAYNEQFF. The CDR3 nucleotides read TGCGCCAGCAGCCAAGATCTACTAGCGGGAGCCTACAATGAGCAGTTCTTC.

The chain has TRBV2 and TRBJ2-7; 10 nucleotides line up with TRBD2. The CDR3 is 15 amino acids. CDR1 is SNHLY and CDR2 is FYNNEI in the germline V gene. Germline trimming cut 3 bases from V and 7 bases from J; bases unmatched to any gene: 9. DNA for the CDR3: TGTGCCAGCAGTGATTGGCTAGCGGGAGCGGGGGAGCAGTACGTC. Translated, it gives CASSDWLAGAGEQYV.

The chain employs TRBV3-1 (or the pseudogene TRBV3-2) and TRBJ2-2; 10 bases agree with TRBD1. The CDR3 runs 16 residues. CDR1 and CDR2 (germline): LGHDT, YNNKEL (reference sequence). The V gene end was trimmed by 4 bases and the J gene end by 6 bases; junction bases not matched to a gene: 8. The CDR3 bases are TGTGCCAGCAGCCGTGGGACAGGGGTACGGGCCGGGGAGCTGTTTTTT. Translated: CASSRGTGVRAGELFF.

This clone was found a few times. This chain connects TRBV6-4 to TRBJ2-3; 8 bases are shared with TRBD2. Germline CDR1 and CDR2: MRHNA and SNTAGT. V was pared by 3 bases and J by 3 bases, with 2 bases of the junction left unmatched. The CDR3 contains 14 residues. In DNA form, the CDR3 reads TGTGCCAGCAGTGAGCGGGGGGAAACAGATACGCAGTATTTT. Translated, it gives CASSERGETDTQYF.

As regards this clone: This same CDR3 is encoded by further DNA sequences in the sample. The gene calls are TRBV12-3 or TRBV12-4 and TRBJ2-5; D gene ambiguous. Trimming took off 5 bases at V and 2 bases at J, with 3 bases between the two ends. This CDR3 is 11 amino acids long. The CDR3 loop reads CASSLQETQYF. In DNA, the CDR3 is TGTGCCAGCAGTCTGCAAGAGACCCAGTACTTC.

The chain combines TRBV21-1 with TRBJ1-5; the DNA was not used to check the table's D call, TRBD1. TRBV21-1 is noted as a pseudogene. This CDR3 spans 15 amino acids. CDR3 protein: CATNTNRKSNQPQHF. The CDR3 DNA follows: TGTGCCACCAATACCAACAGGAAAAGCAATCAGCCCCAGCATTTT.

This sequence joins TRBV6-5 and TRBJ1-2; TRBD1 might be the D (5 bases). V lost 0 bases, J lost 6 bases, and 17 bases lay in between. Germline V lookup: CDR1 MNHEY, CDR2 SVGAGI. The CDR3 has 16 amino acids. Written as DNA, the CDR3 is TGTGCCAGCAGTTACTCGAAGTTCATGGCAGGGCATGGCTACACCTTC. It codes for CASSYSKFMAGHGYTF.

This clone was counted a few times. This sequence joins TRBV10-1 and TRBJ2-7; D possibly corresponds to TRBD1 (6 bases). CDR1 is WNHNN and CDR2 is SYGVQD in the germline V gene (reference sequence). This CDR3 contains 15 residues. The V and J ends lost 5 bases and 4 bases respectively, with 18 bases between them. DNA of the CDR3: TGCGCCAGCAGTCCCGGGGACAAAGGTAGGTACGAGCAGTACTTC. This codes for CASSPGDKGRYEQYF.

The rearrangement joins TRBV24-1 to TRBJ2-5; 9 bases agree with TRBD1. The V segment lost 3 bases and the J segment 5 bases; nucleotides outside the gene matches: 6. This CDR3 has 15 amino acids. Per the germline V gene, CDR1 is KGHDR and CDR2 is SFDVKD. Written as DNA, the CDR3 is TGTGCCACCAGTGATGGGACAGGGCTTTCGGAGACCCAGTACTTC. Translation gives CATSDGTGLSETQYF.

As for this clone: This sample includes further DNA sequences coding for the same CDR3. This chain uses TRBV7-2 with TRBJ2-2, with 8 nucleotides matching TRBD1. V shed 2 bases and J 5 bases; nucleotides not matched to a gene: 4. The germline V gene encodes CDR1 SGHTA and CDR2 FQGNSA. The CDR3 is 15 residues long. The CDR3 spells CASSLQGAGTGELFF. The DNA for the CDR3 is TGTGCCAGCAGCTTACAGGGGGCGGGGACCGGGGAGCTGTTTTTT. The full variable domain, in which reference TRBV7-2 and TRBJ2-2 provide the parts outside the CDR3, is GAGVSQSPSNKVTEKGKDVELRCDPISGHTALYWYRQSLGQGLEFLIYFQGNSAPDKSGLPSDRFSAERTGGSVSTLTIQRTQQEDSAVYLCASSLQGAGTGELFFGEGSRLTVL.